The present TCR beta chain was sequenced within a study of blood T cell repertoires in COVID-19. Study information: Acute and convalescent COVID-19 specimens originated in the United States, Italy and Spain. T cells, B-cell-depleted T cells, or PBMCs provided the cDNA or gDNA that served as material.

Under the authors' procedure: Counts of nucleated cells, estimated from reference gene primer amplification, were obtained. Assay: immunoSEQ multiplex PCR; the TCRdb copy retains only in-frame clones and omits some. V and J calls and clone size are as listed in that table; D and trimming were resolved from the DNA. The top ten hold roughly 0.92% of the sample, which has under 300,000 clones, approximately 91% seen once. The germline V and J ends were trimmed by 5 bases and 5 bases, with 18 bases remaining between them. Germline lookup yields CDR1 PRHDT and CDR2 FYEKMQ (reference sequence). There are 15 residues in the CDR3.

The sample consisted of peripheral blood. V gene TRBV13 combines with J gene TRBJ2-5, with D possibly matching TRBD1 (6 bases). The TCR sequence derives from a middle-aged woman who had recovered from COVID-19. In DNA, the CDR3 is TGTGCCAGCAGCCAAAAACAGGGATCGGTGGAGACCCAGTACTTC. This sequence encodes CASSQKQGSVETQYF.